This T cell receptor beta chain was sequenced in a study of cytomegalovirus exposure and HLA in healthy donors. Findings and limits, study-wide: In presence/absence analyses, roughly uniform sequencing depth across donors was assumed. The likely explanation for a cluster of highly shared sequence variants was sequencing artifact.

As for this clone: The antigen is undetermined.

The PCR had 60 Vbeta and 13 Jbeta primers. Profiled with immunoSEQ multiplex PCR; TCRdb holds only in-frame clones, not every one. The sample lists approximately 150,000 clones; roughly 73% were seen once. V was clipped by 4 bases and J by 0 bases; unmatched bases: 8. The CDR3 runs 17 residues. Germline-derived CDR1 and CDR2 are MDHEN and SYDVKM. This TCR came from a female donor in good health and CMV-seronegative. The sample taken for sequencing was PBMCs. The chain combines TRBV28 with TRBJ1-5; 8 bases align to TRBD1. The CDR3 reads CASSYGGTGLSNQPQHF. CDR3 nucleotide sequence: TGTGCCAGCAGTTATGGTGGGACAGGCCTTAGCAATCAGCCCCAGCATTTT.